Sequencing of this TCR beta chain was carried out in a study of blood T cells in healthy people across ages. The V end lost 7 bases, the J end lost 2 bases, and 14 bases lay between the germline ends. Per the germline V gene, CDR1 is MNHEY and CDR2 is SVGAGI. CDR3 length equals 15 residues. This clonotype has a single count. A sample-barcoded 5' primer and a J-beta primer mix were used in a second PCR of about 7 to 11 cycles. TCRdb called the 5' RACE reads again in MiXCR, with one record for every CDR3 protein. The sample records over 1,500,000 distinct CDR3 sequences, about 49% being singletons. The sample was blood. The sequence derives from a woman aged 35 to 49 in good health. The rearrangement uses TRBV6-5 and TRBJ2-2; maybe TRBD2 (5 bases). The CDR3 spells CASTPSGGNTGELFF. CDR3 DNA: TGTGCCAGCACCCCTAGTGGAGGAAACACCGGGGAGCTGTTTTTT.